The entry below describes one T cell receptor (beta chain). This entry belongs to a study of T cell responses to AZD1222 COVID-19 vaccine. The assay was immunoSEQ multiplex PCR, and TCRdb's table has in-frame clones only and misses some. The data hold 150,000 or so clones, with around 87% observed a single time. Trimming removed 6 bases at V and 12 bases at J, with 12 bases between. The CDR3 covers 11 residues. The rearrangement joins TRBV12-3 or TRBV12-4 to TRBJ2-1; D possibly corresponds to TRBD2 (5 bases). The starting material was peripheral blood, obtained 28 days after the second AZD1222 dose. The sequence came from an adult who received the AZD1222 COVID-19 vaccine. The CDR3 region is CASSTERGQFF. The CDR3 coding sequence is TGTGCCAGCAGCACCGAACGGGGGCAGTTCTTC.